The sequence of this TCR beta chain was determined in a study of shared T cell receptors in the human thymus. The protocol was immunoSEQ multiplex PCR, while the TCRdb copy is restricted to in-frame clones and leaves out a portion. Here the sample spans hundreds of thousands of clones, roughly 90% being singletons. V lost 6 bases and J lost 9; bases outside the gene matches: 4. The CDR3 extends over 11 amino acids. CDR1 is SQVTM, CDR2 ANQGSEA, per germline. The count of this clone is one. These records were also assigned to another study, of human thymus T cells. As that report states: Among the donors, all were healthy Finnish infants having corrective surgery for congenital heart defects. The study used thymus tissue resected during corrective heart surgery. Apparent bias marked the V and J gene usage of thymic and blood repertoires. Related studies found that unrelated individuals share highly overlapping thymic repertoires.

The sequence came from a boy in the first two years of life with a congenital heart defect. Sequences were obtained from thymocytes. The V and J genes are TRBV29-1 and TRBJ2-1, with 8 bases lining up with TRBD1. The CDR3, as DNA: TGCAGCGTCCCCGGGACAGGTGAGCAGTTCTTC. Its translation: CSVPGTGEQFF.